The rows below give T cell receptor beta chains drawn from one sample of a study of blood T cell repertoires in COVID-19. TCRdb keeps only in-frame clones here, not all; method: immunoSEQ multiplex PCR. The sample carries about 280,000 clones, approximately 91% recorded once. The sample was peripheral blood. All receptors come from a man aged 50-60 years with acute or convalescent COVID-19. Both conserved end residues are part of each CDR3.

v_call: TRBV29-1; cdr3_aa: CSVEDSGRSGGAWNEQFF
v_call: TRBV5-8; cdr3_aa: CASSSEYSPLHF
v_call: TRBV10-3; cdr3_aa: CAITAGNTEAFF
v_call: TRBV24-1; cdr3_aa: CATSDQDFYGYTF
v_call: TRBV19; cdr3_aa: CASSTGTVSGNTIYF
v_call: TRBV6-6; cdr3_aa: CASLAGEYGYTF
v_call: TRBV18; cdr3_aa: CASSPRRDSHYGYTF
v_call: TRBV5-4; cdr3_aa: CASSSRTGAQETQYF
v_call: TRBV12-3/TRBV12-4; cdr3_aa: CASIPTGADGYTF
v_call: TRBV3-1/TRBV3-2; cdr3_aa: CASSRNEGASYEQYF
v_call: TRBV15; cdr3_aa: CATSRGQQETQYF
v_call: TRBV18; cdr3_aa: CASSPPGQGNGYTF
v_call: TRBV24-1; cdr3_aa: CATSAPGGYGYTF
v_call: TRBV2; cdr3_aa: CASSPDRTGTGEQYF
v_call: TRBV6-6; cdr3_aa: CASSQLTATGGYTF
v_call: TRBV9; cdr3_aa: CASSARAGTQETQYF
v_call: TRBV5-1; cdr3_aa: CASSPVSPGQGLGKLFF
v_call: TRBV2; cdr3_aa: CASIQQGGRNSPLHF
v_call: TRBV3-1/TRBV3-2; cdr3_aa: CASSPHRAANTGELFF
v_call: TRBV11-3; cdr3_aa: CASSFLDSIMNTEAFF
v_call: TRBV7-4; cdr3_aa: CASSPLAGGPSTQYF
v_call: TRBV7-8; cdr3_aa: CASSLGPAGTQYF
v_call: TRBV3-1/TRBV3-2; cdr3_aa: CASSSSADLFF
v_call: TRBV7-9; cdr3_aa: CASTSREIQYF
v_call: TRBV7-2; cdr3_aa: CASSDSYGETQYF
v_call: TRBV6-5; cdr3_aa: CASRTPQGPAGELFF
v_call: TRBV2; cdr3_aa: CASSVGQAETQYF
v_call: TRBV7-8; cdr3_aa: CASSLGGGGTEAFF
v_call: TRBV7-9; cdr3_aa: CASSLGGGSYNSPLHF